The 19 T cell receptor beta chains below all came from one sample that was sequenced in a study of OX40 agonist ivuxolimab in advanced cancers. The table came from immunoSEQ multiplex PCR; TCRdb's copy has only in-frame clones and leaves some out. Among about 86,000 clones listed, roughly 89% were seen once. The sequencing used CD4+ or CD8+ T cells sorted from blood, collected in a trial of the OX40 agonist ivuxolimab. Source of these receptors: an adult with an advanced solid tumor such as melanoma, head and neck, liver or kidney cancer.

This chain links TRBV15 with TRBJ2-1, with D possibly TRBD2 on 6 matching bases. V was shortened by 8 bases and J by 1 base, with 18 bases between the two germline ends. This CDR3 is built from 16 residues. Germline V lookup: CDR1 LNHNV, CDR2 YYDKDF (reference sequence). The chain's CDR3 is CATRGETGLSYNEQFF. The CDR3 DNA reads as TGTGCCACCCGGGGAGAGACGGGACTTTCCTACAATGAGCAGTTCTTC.

This clone occurred a few times. This sequence joins TRBV5-1 and TRBJ1-3, with D unclear. The CDR3 is made up of 16 amino acids. Trimming stripped 0 bases from V and 1 base from J, with 11 bases between. Per germline, CDR1 SGHRS and CDR2 YFSETQ. The CDR3 nucleotides are TGCGCCAGCAGCTTGGGCGTCCCAGAGTCTGGAAACACCATATATTTT. It codes for CASSLGVPESGNTIYF.

The CDR3 DNA reads TGTGCCAGCAGCTTAGGTGACTACGAGCAGTACTTC. Protein: CASSLGDYEQYF. This chain joins TRBV7-9 and TRBJ2-7; D is ambiguous. CDR1 and CDR2 (germline): SEHNR, FQNEAQ (reference sequence). V shed 1 base and J shed 3 bases, with 4 bases lying between them. The CDR3 covers 12 residues.

The chain couples TRBV13 to TRBJ2-7; no clear D. The germline gives CDR1 PRHDT, CDR2 FYEKMQ (reference sequence). V was cut by 1 base and J by 0 bases, with 7 bases left in between. The CDR3 spans 14 residues. Written as DNA, the CDR3 is TGTGCCAGCAGCTTAGCTGAAAACTCCTACGAGCAGTACTTC. Its translation: CASSLAENSYEQYF.

The chain combines TRBV4-1 with TRBJ2-7; tentatively, D is TRBD1 or TRBD2 (5 bases each). The CDR3 is 14 amino acids. CDR1 is MGHRA, CDR2 YSYEKL, per germline. Trimming took 2 bases from V and 3 from J, leaving 11 bases between them. CDR3 sequence (DNA): TGCGCCAGCAGCCAACGGGGCATCATCTACGAGCAGTACTTC. Amino acid sequence: CASSQRGIIYEQYF.

The chain recombines TRBV30 with TRBJ1-1, with a tentative D call TRBD1 (5 bases). The germline V gene has CDR1 GTSNPN and CDR2 SVGIG (reference sequence). CDR3 length: 14 residues. The germline V and J ends were trimmed by 5 bases and 0 bases, with 13 bases remaining between them. The CDR3 nucleotides read TGTGCCTGGGGGCGGGGCATCTTGAACACTGAAGCTTTCTTT. It is translated as CAWGRGILNTEAFF.

The chain links TRBV6-5 to TRBJ2-7, with 10 bases aligning to TRBD1. Germline V gives CDR1 MNHEY, CDR2 SVGAGI. The trim removed 6 bases at V and 2 bases at J, leaving 4 bases unmatched. The CDR3 is made up of 14 amino acids. CDR3 residues: CASRLGTGAYEQYF. CDR3 coding DNA: TGTGCCAGCAGACTGGGGACAGGGGCCTACGAGCAGTACTTC.

The rearrangement joins TRBV4-1 to TRBJ2-7, with TRBD2 matching 15 bases. This CDR3 spans 15 amino acids. The ends lost 3 bases at V and 4 bases at J; junction bases unmatched: 1. Germline CDR1 and CDR2: MGHRA and YSYEKL. The CDR3 protein is CASSQGTSGRYEQYF. CDR3 DNA sequence: TGCGCCAGCAGCCAGGGGACTAGCGGGAGGTACGAGCAGTACTTC.

The chain has TRBV28 and TRBJ2-5, with TRBD1 as a possible D gene (6 bases). From germline, CDR1 is MDHEN and CDR2 SYDVKM. CDR3 length: 15 amino acids. V gave up 4 bases and J gave up 5 bases, with 17 bases separating them. CDR3 sequence reads: CASSSGATVRETQYF. In DNA, the CDR3 is TGTGCCAGCAGTTCAGGGGCCACCGTCAGGGAGACCCAGTACTTC.

V is TRBV27 and J is TRBJ1-3; D is undetermined. The V gene's germline CDR1 is MNHEY and CDR2 SMNVEV (reference sequence). V gave up 0 bases and J gave up 4 bases, with 7 bases separating them. The CDR3 sequence is 14 residues long. The CDR3 DNA sequence: TGTGCCAGCAGTTTATCCAGGTCGGGAAACACCATATATTTT. Translation gives CASSLSRSGNTIYF.

V is TRBV5-6 and J is TRBJ1-2, with no clear D. Between the trimmed V and J ends, which lost 0 bases and 2 bases, there was a span of 8 bases. Looked up from germline, CDR1 is SGHDT and CDR2 is YYEEEE. There are 14 residues in the CDR3. The CDR3 loop is CASSLDRVNYGYTF. CDR3 bases: TGTGCCAGCAGCTTGGACAGAGTCAACTATGGCTACACCTTC.

The chain carries TRBV6-6 and TRBJ2-7, with 9 bases that match TRBD1. The CDR3 covers 16 residues. V lost 1 base and J lost 4; bases outside the gene matches: 8. Germline assignment: CDR1 MNHNY and CDR2 SVGAGI (reference sequence). The CDR3: CASSYLRPGQGYEQYF. The DNA for the CDR3 is TGTGCCAGCAGTTACTTGAGACCGGGACAGGGTTACGAGCAGTACTTC.

This clone showed up just once. This CDR3 is CASSYPAPRGEGTQYF. CDR3 coding DNA: TGTGCCAGCAGCTACCCGGCGCCGCGGGGAGAGGGGACCCAGTACTTC. The chain is built from TRBV7-9 and TRBJ2-5, with D possibly being TRBD2 (6 bases). Germline V gene lookup returns CDR1 SEHNR and CDR2 FQNEAQ (reference sequence). The CDR3 totals 16 residues. V was clipped by 4 bases and J by 7 bases, with 22 bases between them.

This rearrangement joins TRBV30 to TRBJ1-1, with a tentative D call TRBD1 (6 bases). Germline assignment: CDR1 GTSNPN and CDR2 SVGIG (reference sequence). V lost 4 bases to trimming and J lost 1 base, with 10 bases between them. The CDR3 is made up of 13 amino acids. DNA of the CDR3: TGTGCCTGGACTCGGACAGCGAACACTGAAGCTTTCTTT. This codes for CAWTRTANTEAFF.

The chain combines TRBV6-6 with TRBJ2-5; 8 bases agree with TRBD2. The CDR3 extends over 14 amino acids. Germline CDR1 is MNHNY and CDR2 is SVGAGI (reference sequence). The trim removed 6 bases at V and 6 bases at J, leaving 9 bases unmatched. The CDR3 DNA reads TGTGCCAGCAGCCCGGGACTAGAAGGACAGACCCAGTACTTC. Translation: CASSPGLEGQTQYF.

The CDR3 here is CASSHGQGTSNQPQHF. DNA of the CDR3: TGTGCCAGCAGCCACGGACAGGGGACGAGCAATCAGCCCCAGCATTTT. This chain connects TRBV14 to TRBJ1-5; the match to TRBD1 covers 9 bases. The CDR3 covers 16 residues. V lost 3 bases, J lost 1 base, and 4 bases stayed unmatched. The germline V gene encodes CDR1 SGHDN and CDR2 FVKESK.

The chain couples TRBV19 to TRBJ2-7, with a weak D call TRBD2 (6 bases). V dropped 10 bases and J dropped 5 bases, with 18 bases sitting between them. CDR1 is LNHDA, CDR2 SQIVND, per germline (reference sequence). This CDR3 spans 13 amino acids. CDR3 protein: CATKDGAGHEQYF. The CDR3 nucleotides read TGTGCCACTAAGGACGGGGCGGGACACGAGCAGTACTTC.

The rearrangement links TRBV12-1 to TRBJ2-1; the listed D gene, TRBD1, was not tested against the DNA. TRBV12-1 is marked as a pseudogene. This CDR3 region has 22 residues. The CDR3 sequence: CASSETHRRDRGFQSKYNEQFF. DNA of the CDR3: TGTGCCAGCAGCGAAACACACCGGCGAGACAGGGGATTCCAAAGTAAATACAATGAGCAGTTCTTC.

CDR3 sequence reads: CATSRVPGLANYGYTF. CDR3 in DNA: TGTGCCACCAGCAGAGTGCCGGGCCTCGCCAACTATGGCTACACCTTC. The chain joins TRBV15 to TRBJ1-2; the D is unclear. The CDR3 is 16 residues long. The ends were cut back, 1 base at V and 2 bases at J, with 14 bases in the middle. The germline V gene has CDR1 LNHNV and CDR2 YYDKDF (reference sequence).